These T cell receptor beta chains were read from a single sample in a study of blood T cell repertoires in COVID-19. Assay used: immunoSEQ multiplex PCR; TCRdb lists only in-frame clones, some missing. The table shows over 200,000 clones, with 70% to 90% occurring only once. Sequenced sample: peripheral blood. These receptors all stem from a woman in her thirties or forties with acute or convalescent COVID-19. CDR3s include the opening cysteine and the closing phenylalanine or tryptophan. The D gene is left open where the match is weak. Clone sizes are given selectively: once, few, many, or a class where the clone is expanded.

j_call: TRBJ1-3; d_call: .; v_call: TRBV2; clone_size: .; cdr3_nt: TGTGCCAGCAGTGGACGGGAGGGAAACACCATATATTTT; cdr3_aa: CASSGREGNTIYF
j_call: TRBJ2-3; d_call: TRBD1; v_call: TRBV19; clone_size: once; cdr3_nt: TGTGCCAGTAGTGACGACAGGGGTGACACAGATACGCAGTATTTT; cdr3_aa: CASSDDRGDTDTQYF
j_call: TRBJ2-3; d_call: TRBD1; v_call: TRBV7-2; clone_size: few; cdr3_nt: TGTGCCAGCAGCTTGGGACAGGGCACAGATACGCAGTATTTT; cdr3_aa: CASSLGQGTDTQYF
j_call: TRBJ1-1; d_call: .; v_call: TRBV3-1/TRBV3-2; clone_size: once; cdr3_nt: TGTGCCGCGGGAAAGGACCGTGAAGCTTTCTTT; cdr3_aa: CAAGKDREAFF
j_call: TRBJ1-2; d_call: TRBD1; v_call: TRBV19; clone_size: .; cdr3_nt: TGTGCCAGTAGTTTCGGGACAGACTATGGCTACACCTTC; cdr3_aa: CASSFGTDYGYTF
j_call: TRBJ1-2; d_call: TRBD1; v_call: TRBV10-3; clone_size: .; cdr3_nt: TGTGCCATCAGTGAACGGACAGGGGAAGGCTACACCTTC; cdr3_aa: CAISERTGEGYTF
j_call: TRBJ2-3; d_call: TRBD2; v_call: TRBV7-7; clone_size: .; cdr3_nt: TGTGCCAGCAGTCAAATTAGCGGGGGTCCAACAGATACGCAGTATTTT; cdr3_aa: CASSQISGGPTDTQYF
j_call: TRBJ2-1; d_call: TRBD2; v_call: TRBV4-1; clone_size: .; cdr3_nt: TGCGCCAGCAGCCAAGACCCTAGCGGGGCCTACAATGAGCAGTTCTTC; cdr3_aa: CASSQDPSGAYNEQFF
j_call: TRBJ1-4; d_call: TRBD1; v_call: TRBV7-2; clone_size: .; cdr3_nt: TGTGCCAGCTCCAGGGGGGTCCTTAGGGAAAAACTGTTTTTT; cdr3_aa: CASSRGVLREKLFF
j_call: TRBJ2-5; d_call: TRBD2; v_call: TRBV2; clone_size: .; cdr3_nt: TGTGCCAGCAGTCGCGGTTCTAGCGGGGGGGCCAGGGAGACCCAGTACTTC; cdr3_aa: CASSRGSSGGARETQYF
j_call: TRBJ1-5; d_call: .; v_call: TRBV4-1; clone_size: .; cdr3_nt: TGCGCCAGCAGCCATACCCCGGGACAAGACCCTTTCAATCAGCCCCAGCATTTT; cdr3_aa: CASSHTPGQDPFNQPQHF
j_call: TRBJ2-1; d_call: .; v_call: TRBV5-4; clone_size: .; cdr3_nt: TGTGCCAGCAGCTTGGTGGGGGGCTACAATGAGCAGTTCTTC; cdr3_aa: CASSLVGGYNEQFF
j_call: TRBJ2-2; d_call: .; v_call: TRBV5-1; clone_size: .; cdr3_nt: TGCGCCAGCAGCTCGCACAGGGTAACCGGGGAGCTGTTTTTT; cdr3_aa: CASSSHRVTGELFF
j_call: TRBJ1-6; d_call: TRBD1; v_call: TRBV3-1/TRBV3-2; clone_size: .; cdr3_nt: TGTGCCAGCTACCCGGACAGGGACAATTCACCCCTCCACTTT; cdr3_aa: CASYPDRDNSPLHF
j_call: TRBJ1-3; d_call: .; v_call: TRBV2; clone_size: .; cdr3_nt: TGTGCCAGCAGTGAGGGGCCAGGGTTTGGAAACACCATATATTTT; cdr3_aa: CASSEGPGFGNTIYF
j_call: TRBJ1-1; d_call: .; v_call: TRBV5-4; clone_size: .; cdr3_nt: TGTGCCACCCCCCAGGAGGGGAACACTGAAGCTTTCTTT; cdr3_aa: CATPQEGNTEAFF
j_call: TRBJ1-2; d_call: TRBD1; v_call: TRBV5-1; clone_size: .; cdr3_nt: TGCGCCAGCAGCTTGGGGGGACAGGAGATCTACTATGGCTACACCTTC; cdr3_aa: CASSLGGQEIYYGYTF